Each of the 27 T cell receptor beta chains below was sequenced from the same sample in a study of blood T cell repertoires in COVID-19. Method: immunoSEQ multiplex PCR; TCRdb's copy keeps in-frame clones and lacks some. The repertoire has 300,000 to 350,000 clones, about 87% of them found once; the top ten carry less than 5.5%. The material sequenced was PBMCs or T cells enriched from blood (not recorded which). Receptors were obtained from a young man who had recovered from COVID-19.

In its sample, this clone was seen a few times. The chain has TRBV11-2 and TRBJ1-4, with 8 bases aligning to TRBD1. V lost 1 base, J lost 7 bases, and 11 bases stayed unmatched. The CDR3 is 17 amino acids. The germline CDR1 and CDR2 sequences are SGHAT and FQNNGV. The CDR3 here is CASSLVGQGFLAEKLFF. DNA for the CDR3: TGTGCCAGCAGCTTAGTCGGACAGGGTTTCTTGGCTGAAAAACTGTTTTTT.

The J gene is TRBJ1-3, the V gene TRBV7-8; the D gene is possibly TRBD1 (5 bases). CDR3 size: 14 residues. V dropped 4 bases and J dropped 2 bases, with 9 bases sitting between them. Looked up from germline, CDR1 is SGHVS and CDR2 is FQNEAQ. The CDR3 loop is CASSSQGAGNTIYF. DNA for the CDR3: TGTGCCAGCAGCTCCCAGGGTGCTGGAAACACCATATATTTT.

J is TRBJ2-5 and V is TRBV4-2; 7 bases align to TRBD2. The CDR3 is made up of 14 amino acids. Looked up from germline, CDR1 is LGHNA and CDR2 is YNFKEQ. Trimming took 5 bases from V and 4 from J; bases not matched to a gene: 7. In nucleotides, the CDR3 is TGTGCCAGCAGCGCCCGGGGGGAAGGAGAGACCCAGTACTTC. Translating gives CASSARGEGETQYF.

V usage is TRBV30 and J usage is TRBJ1-5; TRBD1 matches at 7 bases. With V trimmed by 2 bases and J by 4 bases, 8 bases remained unmatched. The germline V gene encodes CDR1 GTSNPN and CDR2 SVGIG (reference sequence). This CDR3 contains 15 residues. CDR3 region: CAWSQGQAFNQPQHF. DNA of the CDR3: TGTGCCTGGAGTCAAGGACAGGCGTTTAATCAGCCCCAGCATTTT. The full variable domain, rest sourced from reference TRBV30 and TRBJ1-5, is SQTIHQWPATLVQPVGSPLSLECTVEGTSNPNLYWYRQAAGRGLQLLFYSVGIGQISSEVPQNLSASRPQDRQFILSSKKLLLSDSGFYLCAWSQGQAFNQPQHFGDGTRLSIL.

The rearrangement links TRBV28 to TRBJ2-7; a weak D match, TRBD2 (6 bases). Germline lookup yields CDR1 MDHEN and CDR2 SYDVKM. The CDR3 runs 15 residues. V gave up 3 bases and J gave up 0 bases, with 12 bases separating them. The CDR3 region has the DNA TGTGCCAGCAGTTTCCAGGCGGGGCGCTCCTACGAGCAGTACTTC. Protein product: CASSFQAGRSYEQYF.

The CDR3: CASRYLAGGLDNEQFF. The CDR3 nucleotides read TGTGCCAGCAGATACCTAGCGGGGGGCCTTGACAATGAGCAGTTCTTC. This chain uses TRBV6-5 with TRBJ2-1, with 11 bases aligning to TRBD2. CDR1 is MNHEY and CDR2 is SVGAGI in the germline V gene. This CDR3 has 16 residues. V dropped 6 bases and J dropped 5; count of bases not matched to a gene: 9.

This rearrangement joins TRBV7-6 to TRBJ2-7, with 9 positions matching TRBD1. Trimming removed 5 bases from V and 6 bases from J; junction bases left unmatched: 11. This CDR3 is built from 15 residues. Germline lookup yields CDR1 SGHVS and CDR2 FNYEAQ. In DNA form, the CDR3 reads TGTGCCAGCAGCCCCGGGACAGGGCTCGGTCGCGAGCAGTACTTC. It specifies CASSPGTGLGREQYF.

The chain links TRBV27 to TRBJ2-2; 11 bases line up with TRBD2. Germline CDR1 MNHEY, CDR2 SMNVEV (reference sequence). V lost 5 bases, J lost 5 bases, and 1 base stayed unmatched. The CDR3 is made up of 14 amino acids. The CDR3 DNA sequence: TGTGCCAGCAGTCTAGCGGGGGGAACCGGGGAGCTGTTTTTT. Its translation: CASSLAGGTGELFF.

The V call is TRBV10-3, the J call TRBJ2-3; 12 bases fit TRBD2. The CDR3 is 15 amino acids. The germline CDR1 and CDR2 sequences are ENHRY and SYGVKD. V shed 6 bases, J shed 4 bases, and the junction held 5 bases outside the gene matches. This chain's CDR3 is CAIRTTSGGSDTQYF. DNA of the CDR3: TGTGCCATCAGAACAACTAGCGGGGGGTCAGATACGCAGTATTTT.

The chain links TRBV14 to TRBJ2-2; 8 bases fit TRBD2. Germline CDR1 and CDR2: SGHDN and FVKESK. V lost 4 bases, J lost 2 bases, and 6 bases stayed unmatched. The length of the CDR3 is 16 residues. CDR3 DNA: TGTGCCAGCAGCCCGTTAGCGGGGATTAACACCGGGGAGCTGTTTTTT. Translated: CASSPLAGINTGELFF.

This clone is a singleton in its sample. The chain links TRBV2 to TRBJ2-7, with a weak D call TRBD1 (6 bases). This CDR3 has 15 amino acids. Trimming stripped 6 bases from V and 2 bases from J, with 17 bases between. Looked up from germline, CDR1 is SNHLY and CDR2 is FYNNEI. DNA of the CDR3: TGTGCCAGCAGACCCATCAGACAGGAAGCCTACGAGCAGTACTTC. Translated, it gives CASRPIRQEAYEQYF. The full variable domain, completed using reference TRBV2 and TRBJ2-7, is EPEVTQTPSHQVTQMGQEVILRCVPISNHLYFYWYRQILGQKVEFLVSFYNNEISEKSEIFDDQFSVERPDGSNFTLKIRSTKLEDSAMYFCASRPIRQEAYEQYFGPGTRLTVT.

This clone was seen only a few times. The chain recombines TRBV5-1 with TRBJ1-6, with a weak D call TRBD1 (6 bases). V dropped 2 bases and J dropped 9 bases, with 12 bases sitting between them. The germline CDR1 and CDR2 sequences are SGHRS and YFSETQ. The CDR3 length is 14 residues. The CDR3 coding sequence is TGCGCCAGCAGCTTACAGGGAGACGGTTCACCCCTCCACTTT. Translated, it gives CASSLQGDGSPLHF.

Written as DNA, the CDR3 is TGTGCCAGTAGCACCCGACTAGGGCCCTACAATGAGCAGTTCTTC. Protein: CASSTRLGPYNEQFF. The chain uses TRBV19 and TRBJ2-1; maybe TRBD2 (6 bases). The CDR3 extends over 15 amino acids. Trimming pared 6 bases from V and 2 bases from J, leaving 14 bases between. CDR1 is LNHDA, CDR2 SQIVND, per germline (reference sequence).

This clone appeared a single time. This rearrangement joins TRBV28 to TRBJ1-5; TRBD1 might be the D (6 bases). V was clipped by 3 bases and J by 10 bases, with 10 bases between them. The CDR3 length is 12 residues. Looked up from germline, CDR1 is MDHEN and CDR2 is SYDVKM. The CDR3 nucleotides read TGTGCCAGCAGTTTGACAGGAGCCCCCCAGCATTTT. Encoded protein: CASSLTGAPQHF.

This clone is a singleton in its sample. V is TRBV30 and J is TRBJ1-6; TRBD1 matches at 7 bases. V shed 0 bases and J 7 bases; nucleotides not matched to a gene: 6. This CDR3 is 15 amino acids long. From germline, CDR1 is GTSNPN and CDR2 SVGIG (reference sequence). The CDR3 spells CAWSVLSGQNSPLHF. The CDR3 bases are TGTGCCTGGAGTGTACTATCGGGACAGAATTCACCCCTCCACTTT.

The V gene is TRBV6-5, the J gene TRBJ2-7; D is perhaps TRBD2 (7 bases). This CDR3 contains 16 residues. Trimming took 4 bases from V and 7 from J, leaving 23 bases between them. Per germline, CDR1 MNHEY and CDR2 SVGAGI. Written as DNA, the CDR3 is TGTGCCAGCAGTTTTACACGGGGGGCGTCGGAAGGGGAGCAGTACTTC. The encoded protein is CASSFTRGASEGEQYF.

The chain links TRBV7-7 to TRBJ2-2; the D gene is possibly TRBD2 (6 bases). Trimming left V 1 base short and J 7 bases short, with 16 bases between. CDR1 and CDR2 from the germline V gene are SSHAT and FNYEAQ (reference sequence). The CDR3 spans 16 residues. DNA for the CDR3: TGTGCCAGCAGCTTAGTTTCTAGCGAGCTAGGCGGGGAGCTGTTTTTT. Protein product: CASSLVSSELGGELFF.

This chain links TRBV19 with TRBJ1-5; possible D gene TRBD1, 5 bases. The V end lost 1 base, the J end lost 6 bases, and 13 bases lay between the germline ends. Germline CDR1 and CDR2: LNHDA and SQIVND (reference sequence). This CDR3 spans 15 amino acids. In DNA, the CDR3 is TGTGCCAGTAGTATAGTTTTAGGGGTAAGTCAGCCCCAGCATTTT. Amino acid sequence: CASSIVLGVSQPQHF.

This chain joins TRBV7-2 and TRBJ2-3; D might be TRBD1 (5 bases). The germline V gene has CDR1 SGHTA and CDR2 FQGNSA. The CDR3 contains 14 residues. Between the trimmed V and J ends, which lost 3 bases and 0 bases, there was a span of 7 bases. CDR3 in DNA: TGTGCCAGCAGCTTGGGGCAGAGCACAGATACGCAGTATTTT. Encoded protein: CASSLGQSTDTQYF.

The V and J genes are TRBV28 and TRBJ1-4, with 9 bases that match TRBD1. CDR3 length equals 15 residues. The germline gives CDR1 MDHEN, CDR2 SYDVKM. Losses at the gene ends were 10 bases for V and 6 bases for J; bases not matched to a gene: 12. This chain's CDR3 is CANRPSGQGYEKLFF. CDR3 nucleotides: TGTGCCAATCGACCGTCGGGACAGGGATATGAAAAACTGTTTTTT.

This chain uses TRBV4-2 with TRBJ2-1; 7 bases fit TRBD2. The CDR3 consists of 17 residues. V was clipped by 1 base and J by 4 bases; unmatched bases: 10. Germline V gene data show CDR1 as LGHNA and CDR2 as YNFKEQ. For the CDR3, the DNA is TGTGCCAGCAGCCAAGTAGGGTTGTCTAGCGGATACAATGAGCAGTTCTTC. It specifies CASSQVGLSSGYNEQFF.

The CDR3 nucleotides are TGTGCCAGCAGTCGCACAGGGTCGGGCGGCTACACCTTC. Translation gives CASSRTGSGGYTF. This chain links TRBV28 with TRBJ1-2; D possibly corresponds to TRBD1 (6 bases). Per germline, CDR1 MDHEN and CDR2 SYDVKM. V was clipped by 5 bases and J by 8 bases, with 15 bases between them. This CDR3 spans 13 amino acids.

V gene TRBV10-2 combines with J gene TRBJ2-5; 15 bases fit TRBD2. Germline loops: CDR1 WSHSY, CDR2 SAAADI. V lost 2 bases and J lost 4; bases outside the gene matches: 2. The CDR3 consists of 16 residues. CDR3: CASSELGLAGGETQYF. The CDR3 DNA is TGCGCCAGCAGTGAGCTGGGACTAGCGGGGGGAGAGACCCAGTACTTC.

This chain links TRBV19 with TRBJ2-7, with TRBD2 as a possible D gene (5 bases). The CDR3 covers 12 residues. Trimming removed 10 bases at V and 2 bases at J, with 12 bases between. Germline loops: CDR1 LNHDA, CDR2 SQIVND (reference sequence). CDR3 bases: TGTGCCACAGAGGACGGGACCTACGAGCAGTACTTC. Translation: CATEDGTYEQYF.

In its sample, this clone was seen once. This rearrangement joins TRBV2 to TRBJ2-5; a weak D match, TRBD1 (7 bases). Germline V gene lookup returns CDR1 SNHLY and CDR2 FYNNEI. The CDR3 runs 15 residues. Trimming removed 7 bases from V and 5 bases from J, with 20 bases in between. CDR3 sequence: CASTQGGRGPETQYF. CDR3 bases: TGTGCCAGCACCCAGGGGGGCAGGGGACCTGAGACCCAGTACTTC.

The V call is TRBV5-1, the J call TRBJ2-7; D is possibly TRBD1 (5 bases). The V end was cut by 0 bases, the J end by 3 bases, with 16 bases between. CDR1 and CDR2 (germline): SGHRS, YFSETQ. There are 16 residues in the CDR3. The DNA for the CDR3 is TGCGCCAGCAGCTTGGTGAGGTCTGGAAGGGGCTACGAGCAGTACTTC. It codes for CASSLVRSGRGYEQYF. The full variable domain, completed using reference TRBV5-1 and TRBJ2-7, is KAGVTQTPRYLIKTRGQQVTLSCSPISGHRSVSWYQQTPGQGLQFLFEYFSETQRNKGNFPGRFSGRQFSNSRSEMNVSTLELGDSALYLCASSLVRSGRGYEQYFGPGTRLTVT.

The chain uses TRBV7-9 and TRBJ2-7, with D unresolved. Germline V gene sequence: CDR1 SEHNR, CDR2 FQNEAQ (reference sequence). The CDR3 extends over 12 amino acids. V shed 4 bases and J shed 2 bases, with 6 bases lying between them. CDR3 sequence: CASSYQTYEQYF. Written as DNA, the CDR3 is TGTGCCAGCAGCTACCAGACCTACGAGCAGTACTTC. The whole variable domain, remainder taken from reference TRBV7-9 and TRBJ2-7, is DTGVSQNPRHKITKRGQNVTFRCDPISEHNRLYWYRQTLGQGPEFLTYFQNEAQLEKSRLLSDRFSAERPKGSFSTLEIQRTEQGDSAMYLCASSYQTYEQYFGPGTRLTVT.